This TCR beta chain was retrieved from a study of cytomegalovirus exposure and HLA in healthy donors. The CDR3 consists of 13 residues. The V gene end was trimmed by 1 base and the J gene end by 4 bases; junction bases not matched to a gene: 0. Germline CDR1 reads SGHNT; CDR2 reads YYREEE (reference sequence). The PCR used 60 Vbeta and 13 Jbeta primers. Only in-frame clones appear in the TCRdb table, and some are missing; sequencing was by immunoSEQ multiplex PCR. Of tens of thousands of clones in the sample, around three quarters were seen once. V gene TRBV5-4 combines with J gene TRBJ2-3, with 7 bases lining up with TRBD1. Source material: PBMCs. This sequence originates from a female donor in good health and CMV-seronegative. The CDR3 DNA reads as TGTGCCAGCAGCTTGACAGGGGCAGATACGCAGTATTTT. Residues: CASSLTGADTQYF.